This T cell receptor beta chain was documented in a study of blood T cell repertoires in COVID-19. Study summary: PBMCs, B-cell-depleted T cells, or T cells provided the cDNA or gDNA that made up the material.

This CDR3 is 15 amino acids long. The ends lost 3 bases at V and 1 base at J; junction bases unmatched: 4. Germline CDR1 is SGHVS and CDR2 is FQNEAQ. Profiling relied on immunoSEQ multiplex PCR, and the TCRdb table lists in-frame clones only, not all of them. The data contain over 200,000 clones, roughly 85% of them singletons. The J gene is TRBJ1-1, the V gene TRBV7-8, with TRBD1 identical over 8 bases. The sequenced material came from PBMCs or T cells enriched from blood (not recorded which). This sequence originates from a man aged 25-40 years who had recovered from COVID-19. The CDR3, as DNA: TGTGCCAGCAGCTTTTACACAGGGGGGAACACTGAAGCTTTCTTT. Amino acid sequence: CASSFYTGGNTEAFF.